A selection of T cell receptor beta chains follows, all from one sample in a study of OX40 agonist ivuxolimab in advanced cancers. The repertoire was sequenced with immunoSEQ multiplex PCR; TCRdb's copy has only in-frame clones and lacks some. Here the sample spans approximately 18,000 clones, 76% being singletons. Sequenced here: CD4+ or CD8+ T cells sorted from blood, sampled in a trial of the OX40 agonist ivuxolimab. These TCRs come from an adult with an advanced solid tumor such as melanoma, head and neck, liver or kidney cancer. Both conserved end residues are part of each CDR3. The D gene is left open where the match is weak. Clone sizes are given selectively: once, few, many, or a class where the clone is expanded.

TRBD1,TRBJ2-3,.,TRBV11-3,TGTGCCAGCAGCTCGGATTGGACAGGGAGCACAGATACGCAGTATTTT,CASSSDWTGSTDTQYF
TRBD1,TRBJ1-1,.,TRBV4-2,TGTGCCAGCAGCCGGACAGGGAACACTGAAGCTTTCTTT,CASSRTGNTEAFF
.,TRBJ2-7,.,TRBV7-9,TGTGCCAGCACAGGTACTAACCAGGGTCTCTCCTACGAGCAGTACTTC,CASTGTNQGLSYEQYF
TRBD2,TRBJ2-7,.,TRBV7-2,TGTGCCAGCAGCCGTGGACTAGCGGGCCCCTACGAGCAGTACTTC,CASSRGLAGPYEQYF
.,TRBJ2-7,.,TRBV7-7,TGTGCCAGCAGCTTAGAGGGGGGACCCAACTACGAGCAGTACTTC,CASSLEGGPNYEQYF
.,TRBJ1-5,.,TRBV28,TGTGCCAGCAGCCGGACAGTCTTTAGCAATCAGCCCCAGCATTTT,CASSRTVFSNQPQHF
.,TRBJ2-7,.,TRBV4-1,TGCGCCAGCAGGGATCAAGTCGGCTCCTACGAGCAGTACTTC,CASRDQVGSYEQYF
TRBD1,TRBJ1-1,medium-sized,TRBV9,TGTGCCAGCAGCACTACAGGGGTGACTGAAGCTTTCTTT,CASSTTGVTEAFF
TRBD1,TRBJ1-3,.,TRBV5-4,TGTGCCAGCAGCTTCAGGGGGCCTGGAAACACCATATATTTT,CASSFRGPGNTIYF
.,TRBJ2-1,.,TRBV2,TGTGCCAGCAGGGCGATTGGCCATGAGCAGTTCTTC,CASRAIGHEQFF
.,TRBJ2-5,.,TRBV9,TGTGCCAGCAGCCCACCCCCGGGCCCTTGGGAGACCCAGTACTTC,CASSPPPGPWETQYF
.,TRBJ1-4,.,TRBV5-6,TGTGCCAGCGCCGCACCAGCAGGAAAACTGTTTTTT,CASAAPAGKLFF
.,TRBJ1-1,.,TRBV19,TGTGCCAGTAGTATAGGAGTGGCACGAGAAGCTTTCTTT,CASSIGVAREAFF
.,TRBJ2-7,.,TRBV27,TGTGCCAGCAGTTTAGCAGGGGTCGACTACGAGCAGTACTTC,CASSLAGVDYEQYF
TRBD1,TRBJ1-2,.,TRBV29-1,TGCAGCGTGGGGTCGGACAGGGGTAATGGCTACACCTTC,CSVGSDRGNGYTF
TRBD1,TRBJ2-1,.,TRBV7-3,TGTGCCAGCAGCTTAGGACAGGGCTTATACAATGAGCAGTTCTTC,CASSLGQGLYNEQFF
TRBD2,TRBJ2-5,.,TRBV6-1,TGTGCCAGCAGAGCAACGGGACTAGCTCCAGAGACCCAGTACTTC,CASRATGLAPETQYF
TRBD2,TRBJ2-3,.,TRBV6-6,TGTGCCAGCAAACGACTAGCGGGGGGGGCAGATACGCAGTATTTT,CASKRLAGGADTQYF
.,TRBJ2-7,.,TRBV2,TGTGCCAGCAGTGAGGGGGGCGCTGTCTACGAGCAGTACTTC,CASSEGGAVYEQYF
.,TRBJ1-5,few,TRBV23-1,TGCGCCAGCAGTCAAGAGGGAACAAGCAATCAGCCCCAGCATTTT,CASSQEGTSNQPQHF
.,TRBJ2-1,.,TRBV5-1,TGCGCCAGCAGCTTCAGGCAGCTTTACAATGAGCAGTTCTTC,CASSFRQLYNEQFF
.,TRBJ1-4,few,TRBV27,TGTGCCAGCAGTCAAAACGGTTTAAGTGAAAAACTGTTTTTT,CASSQNGLSEKLFF
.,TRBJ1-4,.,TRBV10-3,TGTGCCATCAGTGAGTTAGGGGAACGGGACAAACTGTTTTTT,CAISELGERDKLFF
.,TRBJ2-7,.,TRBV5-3,TGTGCCAGAAGCTTTATACAGGCGAGCTCCTACGAGCAGTACTTC,CARSFIQASSYEQYF
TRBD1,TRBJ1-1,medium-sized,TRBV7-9,TGTGCCAGCAGTTCGGGACAGGGGGAGCACACTGAAGCTTTCTTT,CASSSGQGEHTEAFF
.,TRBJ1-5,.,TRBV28,TGTGCCAGCAGTTTCCATCAGGCCTCTATTCCTTATCAGCCCCAGCATTTT,CASSFHQASIPYQPQHF
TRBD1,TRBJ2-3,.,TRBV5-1,TGCGCCAGCAAACCCGAGGGGACAGGCACAGATACGCAGTATTTT,CASKPEGTGTDTQYF
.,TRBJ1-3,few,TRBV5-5,TGTGCCAGCAGCTCCGCCGCCAGGGGCTCTGGAAACACCATATATTTT,CASSSAARGSGNTIYF
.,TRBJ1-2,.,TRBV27,TGTGCCAGCAGTTTTGCGGGATATGGCTACACCTTC,CASSFAGYGYTF
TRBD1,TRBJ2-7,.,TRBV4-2,TGTGCCAGCAGCCAAGATATTGGGACAGGGGGCGACGAGCAGTACTTC,CASSQDIGTGGDEQYF
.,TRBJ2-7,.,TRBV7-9,TGTGCCAGCAGCTCCTTGAAGGTCTACGAGCAGTACTTC,CASSSLKVYEQYF
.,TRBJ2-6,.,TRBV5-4,TGCGCCAGCAGCCAAGATGGGGGCTCTGGGGCCAACGTCCTGACTTTC,CASSQDGGSGANVLTF
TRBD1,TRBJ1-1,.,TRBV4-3,TGCGCCAGCAGCACGGGACAGGGGGAGGTAACTGAAGCTTTCTTT,CASSTGQGEVTEAFF
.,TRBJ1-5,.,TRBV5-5,TGTGCCAGCAGCGCGACAAAGTATAGCAATCAGCCCCAGCATTTT,CASSATKYSNQPQHF
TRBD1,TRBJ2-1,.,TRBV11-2,TGTGCCAGCAGCCCAGCCGGGACAGGGGTTAAGCAGTTCTTC,CASSPAGTGVKQFF
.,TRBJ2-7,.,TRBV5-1,TGCGCCAGCAGCTCCGGACTCCTGGACTACGAGCAGTACTTC,CASSSGLLDYEQYF